This T cell receptor beta chain was captured in a study of T cell responses to AZD1222 COVID-19 vaccine. Concerning this clone itself: Its antigen is not known.

Assay used: immunoSEQ multiplex PCR; TCRdb lists only in-frame clones, some missing. The sample holds about 140,000 clones, roughly 93% seen once. Study results and caveats: Clonal diversity may have been underestimated, and the donors were mostly white British, with more females than males.

The sample consisted of peripheral blood, taken 28 days after the second AZD1222 dose. This receptor was identified in an adult who received the AZD1222 COVID-19 vaccine.

Here the CDR3 reads CASSLPRQGGGYTF. For the CDR3, the DNA is TGTGCCAGCAGCTTGCCCAGGCAGGGTGGGGGCTACACCTTC. V is TRBV5-4 and J is TRBJ1-2; the D gene is possibly TRBD1 (5 bases). V lost 1 base and J 8 bases, leaving 15 bases between the germline ends. Germline assignment: CDR1 SGHNT and CDR2 YYREEE (reference sequence). This CDR3 region has 14 residues. Supplemented by reference TRBV5-4 and TRBJ1-2, the full variable domain reads ETGVTQSPTHLIKTRGQQVTLRCSSQSGHNTVSWYQQALGQGPQFIFQYYREEENGRGNFPPRFSGLQFPNYSSELNVNALELDDSALYLCASSLPRQGGGYTFGSGTRLTVV.